This T cell receptor (beta chain) appears in the sequencing data of a study of PD-1 blockade in classical Hodgkin lymphoma (dated by TCRdb to 2019 to 2021). For the wider study: Nivolumab dosing was 3 mg/kg intravenously every 2 weeks, continuing until either disease progression or unacceptable toxicity. The study used CyTOF and TCR beta sequencing to define a peripheral blood immune signature of response to PD-1 blockade in classical Hodgkin lymphoma. Study-level results and caveats: Baseline TCR diversity was reported to be lower in newly diagnosed patients than in healthy donors and to be lower still in relapsed/refractory patients. A significant rise by C4D1 was seen in CD4+ but not CD8+ TCR diversity (p=0.0027 vs p=0.16), with the rise being most apparent in complete responders (p=0.02). Baseline diversity similar to that of newly diagnosed patients was observed in trial patients achieving complete response, whereas significantly lower diversity was observed in partial responders and progressors. The study covered only a single clinical trial cohort, and the causes of the repertoire differences, possibly disease activity or prior therapy, were still not defined. Patients starting nivolumab less than 1 year after ASCT had lower diversity and were excluded from later analyses to avoid confounding by immune reconstitution.

This clone was seen just once. Its antigen specificity is not known. Base qualities are not recorded, but no much larger clone differs from it by a single base. Genomic DNA was isolated using the Qiagen DNeasy kit from unsorted PBMCs as well as from negatively selected CD4+ and CD8+ fractions. TCR beta CDR3 regions were subjected to amplification by immunoSEQ multiplex PCR with primers that anneal to V and J segments. Amplification bias was minimized using a synthetic immune receptor repertoire, and residual bias was removed computationally after sequencing. On the study's bioinformatics: Custom Python scripts were used to quantify repertoire diversity as the Shannon entropy index. The unsorted, CD4+ and CD8+ repertoires were each analyzed separately, with the exception of combined analyses, where CD4+ and CD8+ sequences were merged in silico. A clone counted as expanded when the clone's frequency after treatment rose at least 2-fold relative to C1D1, and clones undetected at baseline were given a pseudocount of 0.5. Clones with 0 or 1 copy at C1D1 were classified as singleton clones, and clones with 2 or more copies were classified as non-singleton clones. Clones expanded in unsorted samples were assigned a CD4+, CD8+ or unknown annotation through matching of protein sequences in sorted samples from the same patient. Wilcoxon tests were applied to paired samples to test diversity changes from C1D1 to C4D1. TCRdb's version of the immuneACCESS table is confined to in-frame rearrangements and falls short of the full clone set. An unresolved V gene accounts for under half of the shortfall where checked; the remainder is of unknown origin. V and J calls and clone size are given by that table; D and trimming were obtained from the DNA. The sample has 42,000 or so clones on record, 70% to 90% of them singletons. Approximately 5.7% of the sample rests with the top ten.

The time point label, as the study defines it: cycle 2 day 1 (C2D1) of nivolumab. Relapse after autologous stem cell transplantation had occurred in all trial patients, and cohorts A, B and C were distinguished by prior brentuximab vedotin exposure. A total of fewer than 70 patients with relapsed/refractory classical Hodgkin lymphoma made up the trial cohort, and each patient's best overall response was complete response, partial response or progressive disease. Single-agent nivolumab was administered to trial patients in the multi-cohort phase II CheckMate 205 trial. Best overall response was determined by an independent review committee according to the 2007 International Working Group response criteria. Trial PBMCs were collected just before the start of nivolumab (C1D1) and during therapy at cycle 2 day 1 and cycle 4 day 1. Peripheral blood was collected in 8 mL Vacutainer Cell Preparation Tubes, from which PBMCs were isolated by centrifugation and then cryopreserved.

The receptor was derived from a human donor with classical Hodgkin lymphoma. The material sequenced was peripheral blood mononuclear cells (PBMCs), taken before the second cycle of nivolumab.

The nucleotides read TGTGCCAGCGGGAGGACCAACTATGGCTACACCTTC. This gives the protein CASGRTNYGYTF. The V and J segments used are TRBV9 and TRBJ1-2, with the D segment identity uncertain. Relative to germline, V is 7 bases shorter and J is 2 bases shorter, with 9 bases between their ends. For CDR1 and CDR2, the germline V gene lists SGDLS and YYNGEE. The CDR3, cysteine through phenylalanine, is 12 amino acids long. Only the CDR3 DNA is retained, 36 bases long and in frame from the first base.